This T cell receptor (beta chain) is drawn from a study of T cell changes during pregnancy in multiple sclerosis (dated by TCRdb to 2018 to 2020). Some background on the complete study: In women with multiple sclerosis, the researchers looked at how the T cell repertoire shifted as pregnancy progressed.

V is shortened by 6 bases, J by 4 bases, and the region joining them spans 15 bases. CDR1 and CDR2 are drawn from the germline V gene (reference sequence): PRHDT, FYEKMQ. The CDR3, cysteine through phenylalanine, is 14 amino acids long. The CDR3 DNA has 42 bases and is translated from base 1. A word on this clone: The target of this receptor is not known. Qualities for individual bases were not recorded, and no much larger clone is one base off.

Libraries were built with the immunoSEQ multiplex PCR assay. The source is immuneACCESS, and TCRdb retained only in-frame sequences with V and J called. Part of the clones is not carried over; for the studies checked, unresolved V genes explain less than half of this, and the remainder is unexplained. Here the sample has 79,000 or so clones; roughly 92% occur a single time. The top ten constitute roughly 0.21% of the sample. The V and J genes are TRBV13 and TRBJ1-2; matching of 5 bases hints at TRBD1 as the D gene. The specimen comprised CD4+ T cells from peripheral blood mononuclear cells, sampled before pregnancy. This clonotype was obtained from a female donor with multiple sclerosis, enrolled in a pregnancy study. The DNA is as follows: TGTGCCAGCAGACCCGCGGGGGGGACCTATGGCTACACCTTC. This is translated as CASRPAGGTYGYTF.